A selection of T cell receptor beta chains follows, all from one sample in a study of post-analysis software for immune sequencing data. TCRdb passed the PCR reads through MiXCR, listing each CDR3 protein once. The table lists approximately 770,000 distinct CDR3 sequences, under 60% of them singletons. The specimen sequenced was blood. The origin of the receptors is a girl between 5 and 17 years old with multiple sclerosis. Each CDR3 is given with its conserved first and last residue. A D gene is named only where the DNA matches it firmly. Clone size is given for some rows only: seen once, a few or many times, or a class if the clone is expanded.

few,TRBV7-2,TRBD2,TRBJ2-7,CASSTRTSGRAVAYEQYF,TGTGCCAGCAGCACCAGGACTAGCGGGAGGGCCGTGGCCTACGAGCAGTACTTC
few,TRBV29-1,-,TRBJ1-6,CSARCARTVNLTYNSPLHF,TGCAGCGCCCGTTGTGCGCGGACAGTTAACCTTACCTATAATTCACCCCTCCACTTT
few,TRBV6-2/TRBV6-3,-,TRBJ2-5,CASSFLGIEETQYF,TGTGCCAGCAGCTTTCTAGGCATTGAAGAGACCCAGTACTTC
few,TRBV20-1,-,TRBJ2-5,CSVQAGGRVETQYF,TGCAGCGTACAAGCGGGTGGACGGGTGGAGACCCAGTACTTC
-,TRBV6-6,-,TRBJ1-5,CASSLQGPQPQHF,TGTGCCAGCAGTCTTCAGGGCCCTCAGCCCCAGCATTTT
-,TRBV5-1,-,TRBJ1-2,CASSARGGFLDDNYGYTF,TGCGCCAGCAGCGCCAGGGGAGGCTTCCTCGATGACAACTATGGCTACACCTTC
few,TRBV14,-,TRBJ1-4,CASSQGIWTRNEKLFF,TGTGCCAGCAGCCAAGGTATCTGGACAAGGAATGAAAAACTGTTTTTT
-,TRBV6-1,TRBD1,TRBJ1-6,CASSEWTGSLTNNSPLHF,TGTGCCAGCAGTGAATGGACAGGGTCACTGACTAATAATTCACCCCTCCACTTT
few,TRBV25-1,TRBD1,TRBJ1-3,CASTSGDRAGNTIYF,TGTGCCAGCACCTCAGGGGACAGGGCTGGAAACACCATATATTTT
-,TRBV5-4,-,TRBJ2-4,CASSLRPLVCSVAKNIQYF,TGTGCCAGCAGCTTGAGGCCCCTTGTGTGTTCGGTGGCCAAAAACATTCAGTACTTC
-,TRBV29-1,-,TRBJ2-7,CSVTKQGTPDEQYF,TGCAGCGTCACGAAGCAGGGGACCCCGGACGAGCAGTACTTC
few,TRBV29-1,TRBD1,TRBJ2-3,CSVARTGVISDTQYF,TGCAGCGTCGCCAGGACAGGGGTTATTTCAGATACGCAGTATTTT
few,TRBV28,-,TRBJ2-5,CASSPRGQLNKSGEQETQYF,TGTGCCAGCAGTCCCCGGGGACAGCTAAACAAGAGCGGGGAACAAGAGACCCAGTACTTC
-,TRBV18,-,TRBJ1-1,CASSPRTDTEAFF,TGTGCCAGCTCACCTCGGACAGACACTGAAGCTTTCTTT